This is a list of T cell receptor beta chains from one sample in a study of hypomethylating agent response in myelodysplastic syndrome. Sequencing was performed with immunoSEQ multiplex PCR; in TCRdb, only in-frame clones are kept and a portion is missing. The table has several thousand clones, approximately 86% seen once. The sequences come from bone marrow, collected before or after starting hypomethylating agent treatment for myelodysplastic syndrome (not recorded which). Receptor source: a human donor with myelodysplastic syndrome. Each CDR3 is given with its conserved first and last residue. Each record gives: J gene, V gene, CDR3 protein.

>TRBJ1-4|TRBV7-8
CASSLARVEKLFF
>TRBJ1-1|TRBV25-1
CASSDDRAMNTEAFF
>TRBJ1-3|TRBV6-5
CASGSSGNTIYF
>TRBJ1-1|TRBV7-9
CASSLEQGAHTEAFF
>TRBJ2-3|TRBV6-1
CASSAPDTQYF
>TRBJ2-3|TRBV7-6
CASSPYQSTDTQYF
>TRBJ2-5|TRBV5-1
CASSLLGSGGQETQYF
>TRBJ2-7|TRBV5-8
CASTEAGTTLQYF
>TRBJ2-1|TRBV6-1
CAIGNNEQFF
>TRBJ1-2|TRBV27
CASSFRPGVYGYTF
>TRBJ1-5|TRBV7-9
CASSSRDDQPQHF
>TRBJ1-2|TRBV14
CASSINQGLYGYTF
>TRBJ1-3|TRBV7-6
CASSQLTVSSGNTIYF
>TRBJ2-5|TRBV19
CASSLRTGRIAETQYF
>TRBJ1-2|TRBV6-6
CASSSIESGGNYGYTF
>TRBJ2-1|TRBV7-3
CASSPQSYNEQFF
>TRBJ2-5|TRBV5-1
CASSTGGGETQYF
>.|TRBV9
CASSVAPESYEQYF
>TRBJ2-2|TRBV7-2
CASTGGLAGPWGELFF
>TRBJ2-2|TRBV30
CAWERGLADTGELFF
>TRBJ1-1|TRBV19
CASNFGSWNTEAFF
>TRBJ1-5|TRBV2
CASSISGSPQPQHF
>TRBJ1-4|TRBV29-1
CSVAGTPATNEKLFF
>TRBJ1-5|TRBV4-2
CASSNRDTLNQPQHF
>TRBJ2-2|TRBV19
CASSIFPGELFF
>TRBJ1-2|TRBV5-6
CASSLELGVGGFYGYTF
>TRBJ1-2|TRBV5-5
CASSLGQDLLGYTF
>TRBJ2-4|TRBV6-1
CASSDSGTVTYF
>TRBJ1-2|TRBV5-6
CASSFRGTDRVFYGYTF
>TRBJ1-5|TRBV9
CASSPDTGVNQPQHF
>TRBJ1-6|TRBV7-2
CASSFYPPGSDSPLHF
>TRBJ1-1|TRBV10-2
CASSSQLNTEAFF
>TRBJ2-3|TRBV5-4
CASSLAGYRRIQYF
>TRBJ1-2|TRBV5-4
CASSKDGLLEDGYTF
>TRBJ2-3|TRBV5-1
CASSSDNSGDTQYF
>TRBJ2-3|TRBV6-5
CAVLGFGTQYF
>TRBJ2-7|TRBV11-1
CASSPLGRPYEQYF
>TRBJ1-2|TRBV7-2
CASSQRQGKGDYTF
>TRBJ2-3|TRBV9
CASSSLSGGADTQYF
>TRBJ2-7|TRBV29-1
CSAQGPLYEQYF
>TRBJ1-4|TRBV6-5
CASSRVGAEEKLFF
>TRBJ2-6|TRBV10-2
CAIGVTGANVLTF
>TRBJ1-2|TRBV12-5
CASGPRVGPGLF
>TRBJ2-2|TRBV7-2
CASSLVGGANTGELFF
>TRBJ2-5|TRBV2
CASSDNGRGGRETQYF
>TRBJ1-2|TRBV10-3
CAISERPPGYGYTF
>TRBJ2-3|TRBV7-3
CASSFNRGRGDTQYF
>TRBJ1-2|TRBV30
CAWSGAVNYGYTF
>TRBJ1-2|TRBV6-5
CASSYGTGHSSYGYTF
>TRBJ2-3|TRBV7-3
CASSLIGGADTQYF
>TRBJ2-5|TRBV2
CASDGRLPQETQYF
>TRBJ2-5|TRBV5-8
CASSFPGLETQYF
>TRBJ2-3|TRBV27
CASSLSRGDTQYF
>TRBJ2-7|TRBV5-6
CASSPAGRGEQYF
>TRBJ2-1|TRBV2
CASSASRTLYNERFF
>TRBJ1-5|TRBV27
CASSLAVDGQPQHF
>TRBJ2-5|TRBV7-2
CASSRPRETQYF